The rows below give T cell receptor beta chains drawn from one sample of a study of T-cell reconstitution after alpha-beta-depleted transplantation in children. TCRdb itself ran the PCR reads through MiXCR, one entry per CDR3 protein. Here the sample spans around 71,000 distinct CDR3 sequences, just under 7.5% being singletons. The sample was PBMCs from the stem cell graft donor, taken from the stem cell graft. The receptors stem from a human donor who donated a stem cell graft to a child with acute lymphoblastic leukemia. The CDR3 runs from the conserved cysteine through the conserved F or W. D genes are given only for firm matches. Clone size, where shown, is once, few, many, or a class for clones that have expanded.

cdr3_nt	cdr3_aa	clone_size	j_call	v_call	d_call
TGTGCCAGCAGCGTAGCTCAGGACAGGGCCGTGAATGAGCAGTTCTTC	CASSVAQDRAVNEQFF	-	TRBJ2-1	TRBV9	TRBD1
TGTGCCAGTAGCCTCCCCGGGACGGCGAAAGACGAGCAGTACTTC	CASSLPGTAKDEQYF	many	TRBJ2-7	TRBV19	-
TGCAGTGCTAGAGATAAGGCAGCCTATGGCTACACCTTC	CSARDKAAYGYTF	few	TRBJ1-2	TRBV20-1	-
TGTGCCAGCAGTGAAATCTTTAGCAGGGGGCAGGGTCAGCCCCAGCATTTT	CASSEIFSRGQGQPQHF	many	TRBJ1-5	TRBV6-1	TRBD1
TGCGCCAGCAGCACCGGACTAGCGGGCGTGAGCACAGATACGCAGTATTTT	CASSTGLAGVSTDTQYF	many	TRBJ2-3	TRBV5-1	TRBD2
TGTGCCAGCAGTCCCGTCGGGACTGAAGCTTTCTTT	CASSPVGTEAFF	many	TRBJ1-1	TRBV2	-
TGCAGCGTGGAGGGAGCTACCGGGAGCTCCTACAATGAGCAGTTCTTC	CSVEGATGSSYNEQFF	many	TRBJ2-1	TRBV29-1	-
TGTGCCAGCAGTTATGGGGATAACTATGGCTACACCTTC	CASSYGDNYGYTF	many	TRBJ1-2	TRBV27	-
TGTGCCAGCAGCCCGCGGGAGGGGGTCACCGGGGAGCTGTTTTTT	CASSPREGVTGELFF	-	TRBJ2-2	TRBV5-4	TRBD2
TGTGCCAGCAGTGGCTACGAGCAGTACTTC	CASSGYEQYF	few	TRBJ2-7	TRBV2	-
TGTGCCAGCAGTTCCCCGACTAGCGGGAAGGGCGAGCAGTACTTC	CASSSPTSGKGEQYF	few	TRBJ2-7	TRBV6-5	TRBD2
TGTGCCAGCAAATCAGGGGTCACTGAAGCTTTCTTT	CASKSGVTEAFF	many	TRBJ1-1	TRBV27	-
TGCAGCGTTGAGTCGGGCTACGAGCAGTACTTC	CSVESGYEQYF	many	TRBJ2-7	TRBV29-1	-
TGTGCCAGCAGCTTAAGGTCGGTAGCGGTAGGAGGTGAGCAGTTCTTC	CASSLRSVAVGGEQFF	many	TRBJ2-1	TRBV7-9	-
TGTGCCAGCAGCTCGAGTGAAAAACTGTTTTTT	CASSSSEKLFF	many	TRBJ1-4	TRBV11-2	-
TGCGCCAGCAGGCGGGACGTAAATAGCAATCAGCCCCAGCATTTT	CASRRDVNSNQPQHF	-	TRBJ1-5	TRBV5-1	-
TGCGCCAGCAGCCCCTGGACTAGGGCCTACGAGCAGTACTTC	CASSPWTRAYEQYF	many	TRBJ2-7	TRBV5-1	TRBD2
TGTGCCAGCAGGGACAGGGGACGTATTAGCACAGATACGCAGTATTTT	CASRDRGRISTDTQYF	-	TRBJ2-3	TRBV12-3/TRBV12-4	TRBD1
TGCGCCAGCAGCCAAGATCCTCTAGATAAAGAGACCCAGTACTTC	CASSQDPLDKETQYF	many	TRBJ2-5	TRBV4-3	-